This passage covers 29 T cell receptor beta chains from one sample sequenced in a study of OX40 agonist ivuxolimab in advanced cancers. Generated by immunoSEQ multiplex PCR, the TCRdb table keeps only in-frame clones and is missing some. Of tens of thousands of clones listed, over 75% were seen once; the top ten hold less than 0.6%. Sequenced material: CD4+ or CD8+ T cells sorted from blood, taken in a trial of the OX40 agonist ivuxolimab. These receptors originate from an adult with an advanced solid tumor such as melanoma, head and neck, liver or kidney cancer.

This sequence joins TRBV7-2 and TRBJ2-2, with unresolved D. The CDR3 runs to 14 residues. Germline assignment: CDR1 SGHTA and CDR2 FQGNSA. Trimming stripped 4 bases from V and 6 bases from J, with 12 bases between. CDR3: CASSSTGGSGELFF. The CDR3 DNA reads as TGTGCCAGCAGCTCCACCGGTGGGTCCGGGGAGCTGTTTTTT.

The chain links TRBV19 to TRBJ1-6, with D hard to call. This CDR3 has 15 residues. Between the trimmed V and J ends, which lost 5 bases and 8 bases, there was a span of 16 bases. CDR1 and CDR2 (germline): LNHDA, SQIVND (reference sequence). The CDR3 protein is CASSPRHGRDSPLHF. As DNA, the CDR3 is TGTGCCAGTAGTCCCCGACACGGGAGGGATTCACCCCTCCACTTT.

The chain links TRBV2 to TRBJ1-4; no definite D call. Between the trimmed V and J ends, which lost 6 bases and 0 bases, there was a span of 11 bases. Per germline, CDR1 SNHLY and CDR2 FYNNEI. The CDR3 runs to 15 residues. CDR3 region: CASSRTGATNEKLFF. DNA for the CDR3: TGTGCCAGCAGCCGCACCGGAGCAACTAATGAAAAACTGTTTTTT.

The table lists this clone with a few counts. The rearrangement links TRBV29-1 to TRBJ2-2, with D possibly being TRBD1 (6 bases). Trimming removed 4 bases from V and 2 bases from J, with 14 bases in between. The germline V gene encodes CDR1 SQVTM and CDR2 ANQGSEA. This CDR3 has 15 residues. CDR3 in amino acids: CSVVGGQDNTGELFF. The CDR3 nucleotides read TGCAGCGTTGTAGGGGGACAAGACAACACCGGGGAGCTGTTTTTT.

J is TRBJ1-2 and V is TRBV28; TRBD1 aligns across 7 bases. Unmatched junction bases numbered 8, after V lost 6 bases and J lost 7 bases. There are 13 residues in the CDR3. Looked up from germline, CDR1 is MDHEN and CDR2 is SYDVKM. For the CDR3, the DNA is TGTGCCAGCAGCCGAGGGGGCGCGATTGGCTACACCTTC. Protein: CASSRGGAIGYTF.

The count of this clone is one. The V call is TRBV28, the J call TRBJ1-4, with TRBD1 matching 8 bases. Looked up from germline, CDR1 is MDHEN and CDR2 is SYDVKM. CDR3 length: 17 amino acids. The ends lost 1 base at V and 3 bases at J; junction bases unmatched: 7. CDR3 DNA: TGTGCCAGCAGTTTATTCGGTCAGGGGGCAGCTAATGAAAAACTGTTTTTT. Residues: CASSLFGQGAANEKLFF.

The chain carries TRBV7-2 and TRBJ1-3, with D possibly being TRBD1 (5 bases). The V gene lost 4 bases and the J gene lost 1 base, with 8 bases spanning the gap. CDR3 length: 14 residues. Germline-derived CDR1 and CDR2 are SGHTA and FQGNSA. The CDR3 reads CASSWAGSGNTIYF. The DNA for the CDR3 is TGTGCCAGCAGCTGGGCAGGGTCTGGAAACACCATATATTTT.

The chain uses TRBV6-6 and TRBJ2-7; 9 bases line up with TRBD1. The CDR3 has 15 residues. V dropped 0 bases and J dropped 4; count of bases not matched to a gene: 4. In germline, CDR1 is MNHNY, CDR2 SVGAGI (reference sequence). In DNA form, the CDR3 reads TGTGCCAGCAGTTACTCGGACAGGGGTACTTACGAGCAGTACTTC. Translating gives CASSYSDRGTYEQYF.

J is TRBJ2-1 and V is TRBV25-1; D is unclear. V was clipped by 3 bases and J by 4 bases, with 13 bases between them. Germline assignment: CDR1 MGHDK and CDR2 SYGVNS. The CDR3 has 15 residues. CDR3 sequence: CASSDKASPYNEQFF. CDR3 sequence (DNA): TGTGCCAGCAGTGACAAAGCCTCTCCTTACAATGAGCAGTTCTTC.

The gene calls are TRBV27 and TRBJ2-1; 10 bases match TRBD2. Germline V gives CDR1 MNHEY, CDR2 SMNVEV (reference sequence). J lost 5 bases, V lost 7 bases, and 8 bases had no gene match. The CDR3 is 15 amino acids. The CDR3: CASIRTSGFHNEQFF. The CDR3 DNA reads TGTGCCAGCATACGGACTAGCGGTTTCCACAATGAGCAGTTCTTC.

In the case of this clone: Other DNA variants within this sample encode the same CDR3. The V and J genes are TRBV18 and TRBJ1-1, with D perhaps TRBD1 (5 bases). CDR3 length equals 13 residues. V lost 3 bases, J lost 1 base, and 6 bases lay in between. Germline V gene data show CDR1 as KGHSH and CDR2 as LQKENI. The CDR3 sequence: CASSPQGNTEAFF. The CDR3 bases are TGTGCCAGCTCACCTCAGGGGAACACTGAAGCTTTCTTT. Using reference TRBV18 and TRBJ1-1 for the parts outside the CDR3, the full variable domain is NAGVMQNPRHLVRRRGQEARLRCSPMKGHSHVYWYRQLPEEGLKFMVYLQKENIIDESGMPKERFSAEFPKEGPSILRIQQVVRGDSAAYFCASSPQGNTEAFFGQGTRLTVV.

The CDR3 is CASSYLVGQTYQPQHF. In DNA, the CDR3 is TGTGCCAGCAGCTATCTTGTCGGGCAGACCTATCAGCCCCAGCATTTT. V usage is TRBV7-8 and J usage is TRBJ1-5, with D unclear. This CDR3 has 16 residues. Per germline, CDR1 SGHVS and CDR2 FQNEAQ. Trimming took off 4 bases at V and 5 bases at J, with 18 bases between the two ends.

The V gene is TRBV18, the J gene TRBJ2-3, with 10 bases identical to TRBD2. Germline CDR1 KGHSH, CDR2 LQKENI. This CDR3 has 14 residues. The junction had 2 bases not matched to a gene; V was cut back by 4 bases and J by 4 bases. CDR3 bases: TGTGCCAGCTCACTAGCGGGAGGCGCAGATACGCAGTATTTT. It is translated as CASSLAGGADTQYF.

The chain links TRBV27 to TRBJ2-5; 8 positions agree with TRBD2. This CDR3 comprises 14 residues. Germline loops: CDR1 MNHEY, CDR2 SMNVEV (reference sequence). J lost 14 bases, V lost 6 bases, and 17 bases had no gene match. The CDR3 spells CASSRPSGTSFLYF. CDR3 DNA sequence: TGTGCCAGCAGCCGACCCTCCGGGACTAGTTTCTTATACTTC.

The chain employs TRBV5-1 and TRBJ2-7, with 9 bases fitting TRBD1. Germline V gene data show CDR1 as SGHRS and CDR2 as YFSETQ. This CDR3 is built from 15 residues. The V gene end was trimmed by 4 bases and the J gene end by 2 bases; junction bases not matched to a gene: 7. CDR3 sequence reads: CASSVSGTGPYEQYF. CDR3 nucleotides: TGCGCCAGCAGCGTATCCGGGACAGGGCCCTACGAGCAGTACTTC.

V and J are TRBV15 and TRBJ2-5; the D gene could be TRBD1 or TRBD2 (6 bases each). Trimming left V 8 bases short and J 1 base short, with 14 bases between. The CDR3 consists of 14 residues. Germline V gene data show CDR1 as LNHNV and CDR2 as YYDKDF (reference sequence). CDR3 residues: CATRRGGGQETQYF. CDR3 in DNA: TGTGCCACCCGGCGCGGAGGGGGCCAAGAGACCCAGTACTTC. The whole variable domain, filled in from reference TRBV15 and TRBJ2-5, reads DAMVIQNPRYQVTQFGKPVTLSCSQTLNHNVMYWYQQKSSQAPKLLFHYYDKDFNNEADTPDNFQSRRPNTSFCFLDIRSPGLGDTAMYLCATRRGGGQETQYFGPGTRLLVL.

V is TRBV6-5 and J is TRBJ2-7; D remains ambiguous. Trimming cost V 8 bases and J 5 bases, with 10 bases left between them. From germline, CDR1 is MNHEY and CDR2 SVGAGI. The CDR3 contains 11 residues. The CDR3 protein is CASQQRHEQYF. DNA for the CDR3: TGTGCCAGCCAGCAGAGACACGAGCAGTACTTC.

This clone was recorded only once. The rearrangement uses TRBV7-9 and TRBJ2-1; TRBD2 matches 8 bases. This CDR3 has 17 amino acids. V shed 1 base, J shed 10 bases, and the junction held 15 bases outside the gene matches. CDR1 is SEHNR, CDR2 FQNEAQ, per germline (reference sequence). The CDR3 sequence is CASSLVITSGSVSEQFF. Here the CDR3 DNA reads TGTGCCAGCAGCTTAGTAATAACCAGCGGGAGTGTTAGCGAGCAGTTCTTC.

V is TRBV28 and J is TRBJ1-4; D gene uncertain. V dropped 8 bases and J dropped 4 bases, with 11 bases sitting between them. Per the germline V gene, CDR1 is MDHEN and CDR2 is SYDVKM. The CDR3 is made up of 13 amino acids. The CDR3 is CASLSDGNEKLFF. The CDR3 DNA reads as TGTGCCAGCCTGTCGGACGGTAATGAAAAACTGTTTTTT.

This chain joins TRBV6-5 and TRBJ1-1, with no clear D. Germline V CDR1 and CDR2: MNHEY, SVGAGI. This CDR3 region has 15 residues. Deletions cut 6 bases from V and 1 base from J, with 15 bases between. This CDR3 is CASSPGEVRNTEAFF. The CDR3 bases are TGTGCCAGCAGCCCCGGGGAGGTTAGGAACACTGAAGCTTTCTTT.

This chain connects TRBV7-2 to TRBJ2-1; 13 bases are a match to TRBD2. The V gene's germline CDR1 is SGHTA and CDR2 FQGNSA. V was pared by 5 bases and J by 9 bases, with 10 bases of the junction left unmatched. The CDR3 totals 16 residues. The CDR3 DNA reads as TGTGCCAGCAGCCCTCCCGGGACTAGCGGGAAAGGTGAGCAGTTCTTC. Translation: CASSPPGTSGKGEQFF.

The genes are TRBV18 and TRBJ2-5; unclear D gene. The ends were cut back, 0 bases at V and 5 bases at J, with 19 bases in the middle. The CDR3 has 17 residues. CDR1 and CDR2 from the germline V gene are KGHSH and LQKENI. The CDR3 DNA sequence: TGTGCCAGCTCACCACCGAACAAAGGGCCATTTGGTGAGACCCAGTACTTC. Protein product: CASSPPNKGPFGETQYF.

The chain carries TRBV18 and TRBJ2-7, with TRBD1 matching 9 bases. The trim removed 2 bases at V and 4 bases at J, leaving 12 bases unmatched. Germline values: CDR1 KGHSH, CDR2 LQKENI. The CDR3 spans 17 residues. CDR3 sequence (DNA): TGTGCCAGCTCACCAGTGGGACAGGGCTTCGGGGGGTACGAGCAGTACTTC. Encoded protein: CASSPVGQGFGGYEQYF.

This clone was counted once. The chain carries TRBV19 and TRBJ2-5; 11 nucleotides agree with TRBD1. Germline CDR1 and CDR2: LNHDA and SQIVND (reference sequence). V was pared by 10 bases and J by 3 bases, with 4 bases of the junction left unmatched. This CDR3 has 13 residues. The CDR3 bases are TGTGCCACCCGGGACAGGGGGGAAGAGACCCAGTACTTC. Translated: CATRDRGEETQYF.

CDR3 amino acids: CATSGTGSRQPQHF. CDR3 nucleotide sequence: TGTGCCACCAGCGGTACAGGGTCCCGTCAGCCCCAGCATTTT. The chain is built from TRBV15 and TRBJ1-5; D is possibly TRBD1 (6 bases). CDR1 is LNHNV, CDR2 YYDKDF, per germline (reference sequence). This CDR3 spans 14 amino acids. Trimming took 5 bases from V and 6 from J, leaving 14 bases between them. Full variable domain (outside the CDR3, taken from reference TRBV15 and TRBJ1-5): DAMVIQNPRYQVTQFGKPVTLSCSQTLNHNVMYWYQQKSSQAPKLLFHYYDKDFNNEADTPDNFQSRRPNTSFCFLDIRSPGLGDTAMYLCATSGTGSRQPQHFGDGTRLSIL.

V is TRBV11-2 and J is TRBJ1-1; D not resolved. V lost 5 bases, J lost 1 base, and 11 bases lay in between. The CDR3 has 14 amino acids. Germline CDR1 and CDR2: SGHAT and FQNNGV. The CDR3 DNA is TGTGCCAGCAGCGTGACTCCTGAGAACACTGAAGCTTTCTTT. This codes for CASSVTPENTEAFF.

CDR3 sequence reads: CASSSIAGGNSYEQYF. In DNA, the CDR3 is TGTGCCAGCAGCTCGATAGCGGGAGGGAACTCCTACGAGCAGTACTTC. This rearrangement joins TRBV7-6 to TRBJ2-7; 11 bases match TRBD2. The CDR3 has 16 amino acids. Germline lookup yields CDR1 SGHVS and CDR2 FNYEAQ. V gave up 4 bases and J gave up 0 bases; unmatched junction bases: 5.

This CDR3 reads CASSQDLGRRVHGYTF. The CDR3 nucleotides read TGCGCCAGCAGCCAAGACCTCGGCCGGAGGGTGCATGGCTACACCTTC. V and J are TRBV4-3 and TRBJ1-2; D uncertain. CDR1 is LGHNA and CDR2 is YSLEER in the germline V gene. Trimming took off 0 bases at V and 6 bases at J, with 17 bases between the two ends. The CDR3 loop spans 16 amino acids.

The CDR3 sequence: CASSESLYGYTF. CDR3 bases: TGTGCCAGCAGTGAAAGCCTGTATGGCTACACCTTC. This rearrangement joins TRBV6-1 to TRBJ1-2; D remains ambiguous. Per the germline V gene, CDR1 is MNHNS and CDR2 is SASEGT. This CDR3 is 12 amino acids long. Trimming removed 2 bases at V and 5 bases at J, with 6 bases between.